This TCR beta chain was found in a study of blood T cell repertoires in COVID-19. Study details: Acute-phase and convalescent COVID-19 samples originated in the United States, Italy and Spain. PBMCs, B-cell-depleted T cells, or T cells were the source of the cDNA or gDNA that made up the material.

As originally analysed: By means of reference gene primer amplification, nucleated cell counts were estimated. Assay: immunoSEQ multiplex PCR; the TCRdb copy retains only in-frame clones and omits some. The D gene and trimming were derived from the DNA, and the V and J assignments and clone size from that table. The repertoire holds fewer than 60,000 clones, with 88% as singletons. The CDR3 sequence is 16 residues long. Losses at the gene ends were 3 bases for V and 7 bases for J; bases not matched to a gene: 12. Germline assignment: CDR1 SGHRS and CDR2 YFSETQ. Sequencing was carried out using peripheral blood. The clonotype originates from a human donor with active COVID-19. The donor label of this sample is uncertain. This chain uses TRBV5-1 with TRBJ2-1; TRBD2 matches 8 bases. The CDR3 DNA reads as TGCGCCAGCAGCTGGGGTTCAGCGGGAGTTCGGAATGAGCAGTTCTTC. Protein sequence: CASSWGSAGVRNEQFF.